The TCR beta chain under discussion was sequenced for a study of yellow fever vaccine responses in identical twins. Study findings and constraints: Twins' vaccine T cell responses were reported to seem partly convergent and partly personalized.

This CDR3 has 18 amino acids. Trimming cost V 6 bases and J 1 base; bases outside gene matches: 14. The germline CDR1 and CDR2 sequences are SQVTM and ANQGSEA. In regard to this clonotype: What it binds is unknown.

Each CDR3 protein gets one entry after TCRdb re-called the RT-PCR reads with MiXCR. Here the sample spans 20,000 to 25,000 distinct CDR3 sequences, under 85% being singletons. The chain joins TRBV29-1 to TRBJ2-1; TRBD2 matches at 11 bases. This sequence was found in a woman aged 18 to 35 who received the yellow fever vaccine. The sequencing used T cells from blood (PBMCs), unsorted or a sorted subset (not recorded which), collected before or after yellow fever vaccination (not recorded which). The CDR3 bases are TGCAGCGTAGAGAGACTAGCGGGAAACTCCCGGTCCTACAATGAGCAGTTCTTC. As protein: CSVERLAGNSRSYNEQFF.